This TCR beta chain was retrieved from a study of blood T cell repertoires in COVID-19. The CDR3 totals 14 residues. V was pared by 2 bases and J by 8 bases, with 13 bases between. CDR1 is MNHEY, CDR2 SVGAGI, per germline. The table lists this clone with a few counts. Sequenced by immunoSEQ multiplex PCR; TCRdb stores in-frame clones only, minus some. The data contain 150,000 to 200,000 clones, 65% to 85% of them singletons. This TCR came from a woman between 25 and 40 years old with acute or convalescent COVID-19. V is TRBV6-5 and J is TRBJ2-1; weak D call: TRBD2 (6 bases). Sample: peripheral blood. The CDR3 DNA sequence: TGTGCCAGCAGTTACCAGGATAGCGGCTATGAGCAGTTCTTC. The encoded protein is CASSYQDSGYEQFF.